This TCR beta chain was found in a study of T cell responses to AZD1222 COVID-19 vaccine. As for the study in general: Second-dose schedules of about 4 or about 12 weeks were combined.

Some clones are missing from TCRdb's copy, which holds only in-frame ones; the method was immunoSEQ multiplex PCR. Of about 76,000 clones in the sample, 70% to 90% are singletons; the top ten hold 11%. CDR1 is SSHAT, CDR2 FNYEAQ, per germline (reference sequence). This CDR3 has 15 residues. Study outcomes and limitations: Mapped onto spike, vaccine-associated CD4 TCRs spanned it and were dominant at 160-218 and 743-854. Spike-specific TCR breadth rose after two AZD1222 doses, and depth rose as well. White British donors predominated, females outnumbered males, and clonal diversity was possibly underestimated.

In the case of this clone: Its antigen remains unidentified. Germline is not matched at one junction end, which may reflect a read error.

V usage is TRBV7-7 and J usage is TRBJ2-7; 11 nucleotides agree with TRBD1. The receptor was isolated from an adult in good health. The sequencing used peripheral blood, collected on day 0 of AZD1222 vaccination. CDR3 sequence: CASSPGTGGRDEQYF. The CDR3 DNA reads TGTGCTAGCAGCCCCGGGACAGGGGGAAGGGACGAGCAGTACTTC. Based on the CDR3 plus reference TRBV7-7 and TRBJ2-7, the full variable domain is GAGVSQSPRYKVTKRGQDVTLRCDPISSHATLYWYQQALGQGPEFLTYFNYEAQPDKSGLPSDRFSAERPEGSISTLTIQRTEQRDSAMYRCASSPGTGGRDEQYFGPGTRLTVT.